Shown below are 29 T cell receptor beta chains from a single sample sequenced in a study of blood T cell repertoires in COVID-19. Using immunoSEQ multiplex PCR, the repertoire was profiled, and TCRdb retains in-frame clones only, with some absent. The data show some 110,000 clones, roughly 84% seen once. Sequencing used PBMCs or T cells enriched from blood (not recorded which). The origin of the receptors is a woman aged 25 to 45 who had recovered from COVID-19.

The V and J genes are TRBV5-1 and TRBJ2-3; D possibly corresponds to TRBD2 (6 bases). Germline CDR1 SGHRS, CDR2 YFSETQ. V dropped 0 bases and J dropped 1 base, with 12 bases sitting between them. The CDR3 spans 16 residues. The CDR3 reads CASSLGGPSGTDTQYF. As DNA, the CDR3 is TGCGCCAGCAGCTTGGGGGGACCTAGCGGCACAGATACGCAGTATTTT. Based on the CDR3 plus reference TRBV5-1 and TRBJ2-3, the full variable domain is KAGVTQTPRYLIKTRGQQVTLSCSPISGHRSVSWYQQTPGQGLQFLFEYFSETQRNKGNFPGRFSGRQFSNSRSEMNVSTLELGDSALYLCASSLGGPSGTDTQYFGPGTRLTVL.

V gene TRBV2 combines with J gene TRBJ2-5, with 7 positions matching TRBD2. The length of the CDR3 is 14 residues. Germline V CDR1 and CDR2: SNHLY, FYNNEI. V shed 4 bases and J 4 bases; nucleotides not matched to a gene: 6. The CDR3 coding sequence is TGTGCCAGCAGTGGGGGGACTACCACAGAGACCCAGTACTTC. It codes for CASSGGTTTETQYF.

DNA for the CDR3: TGCGCCAGCAGGCGCACAGGGGAAGGCAAAAACATTCAGTACTTC. This gives the protein CASRRTGEGKNIQYF. The rearrangement uses TRBV4-1 and TRBJ2-4, with TRBD1 identical over 7 bases. This CDR3 contains 15 residues. J gave up 3 bases and V 6 bases, and 8 bases lay outside the gene matches. CDR1 and CDR2 (germline): MGHRA, YSYEKL.

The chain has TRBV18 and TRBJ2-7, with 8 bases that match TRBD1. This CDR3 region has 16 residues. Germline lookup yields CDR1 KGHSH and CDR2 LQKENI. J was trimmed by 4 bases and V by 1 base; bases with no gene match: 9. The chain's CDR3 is CASSPLSRQGRYEQYF. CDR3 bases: TGTGCCAGCTCACCACTCTCGAGACAGGGGAGGTACGAGCAGTACTTC.

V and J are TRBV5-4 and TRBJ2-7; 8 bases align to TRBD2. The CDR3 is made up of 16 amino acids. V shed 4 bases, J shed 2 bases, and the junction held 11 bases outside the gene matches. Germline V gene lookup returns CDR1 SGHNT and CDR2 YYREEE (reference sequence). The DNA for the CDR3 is TGTGCCAGCAGCCCGGGGGGGACTAGGGGCACCTACGAGCAGTACTTC. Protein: CASSPGGTRGTYEQYF.

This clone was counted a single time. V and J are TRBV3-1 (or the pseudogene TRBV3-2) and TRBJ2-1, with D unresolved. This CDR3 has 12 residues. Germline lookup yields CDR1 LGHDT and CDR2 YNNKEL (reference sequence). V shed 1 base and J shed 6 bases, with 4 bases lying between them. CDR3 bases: TGTGCCAGCAGCCAAGCCTCCAATGAGCAGTTCTTC. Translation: CASSQASNEQFF.

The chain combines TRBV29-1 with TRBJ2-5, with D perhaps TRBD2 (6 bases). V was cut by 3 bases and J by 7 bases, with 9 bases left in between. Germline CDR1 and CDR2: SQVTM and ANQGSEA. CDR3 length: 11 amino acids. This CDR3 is CSVEPGGTQYF. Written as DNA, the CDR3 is TGCAGCGTTGAGCCCGGGGGGACCCAGTACTTC.

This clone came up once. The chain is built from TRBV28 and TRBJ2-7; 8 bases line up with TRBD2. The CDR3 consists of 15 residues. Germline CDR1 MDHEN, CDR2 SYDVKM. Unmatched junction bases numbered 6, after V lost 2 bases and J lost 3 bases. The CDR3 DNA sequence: TGTGCCAGCAGTTTAATCGGGAGGGACGACTACGAGCAGTACTTC. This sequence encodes CASSLIGRDDYEQYF.

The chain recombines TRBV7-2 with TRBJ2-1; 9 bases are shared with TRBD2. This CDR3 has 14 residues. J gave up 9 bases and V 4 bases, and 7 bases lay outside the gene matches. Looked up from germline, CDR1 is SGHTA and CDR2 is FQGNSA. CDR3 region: CASSSLIAGVEQFF. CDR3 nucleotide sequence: TGTGCCAGCAGCTCTTTAATAGCGGGAGTTGAGCAGTTCTTC.

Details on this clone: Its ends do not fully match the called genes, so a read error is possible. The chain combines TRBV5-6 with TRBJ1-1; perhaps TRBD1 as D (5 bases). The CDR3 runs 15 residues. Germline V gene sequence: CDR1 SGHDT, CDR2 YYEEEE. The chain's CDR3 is CASSRAGTGGTEAFF. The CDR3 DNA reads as TGCGCCAGCAGCCGGGCGGGGACGGGGGGTACTGAAGCTTTCTTT. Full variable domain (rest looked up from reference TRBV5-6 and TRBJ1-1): DAGVTQSPTHLIKTRGQQVTLRCSPKSGHDTVSWYQQALGQGPQFIFQYYEEEERQRGNFPDRFSGHQFPNYSSELNVNALLLGDSALYLCASSRAGTGGTEAFFGQGTRLTVV.

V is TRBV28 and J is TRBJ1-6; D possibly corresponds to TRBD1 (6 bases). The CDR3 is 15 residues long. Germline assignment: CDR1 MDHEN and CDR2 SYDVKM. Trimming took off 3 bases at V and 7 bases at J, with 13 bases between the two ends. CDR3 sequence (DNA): TGTGCCAGCAGTTTGCGTACAGGGCCAAATTCACCCCTCCACTTT. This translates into CASSLRTGPNSPLHF.

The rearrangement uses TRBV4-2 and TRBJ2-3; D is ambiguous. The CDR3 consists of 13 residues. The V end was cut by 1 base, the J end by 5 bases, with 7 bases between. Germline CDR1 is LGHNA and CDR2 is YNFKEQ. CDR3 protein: CASSQGEEDTQYF. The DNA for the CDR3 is TGTGCCAGCAGCCAAGGAGAGGAAGATACGCAGTATTTT.

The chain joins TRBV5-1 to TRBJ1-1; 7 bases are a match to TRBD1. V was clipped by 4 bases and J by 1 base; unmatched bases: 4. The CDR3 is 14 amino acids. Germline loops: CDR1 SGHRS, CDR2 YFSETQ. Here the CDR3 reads CASSGGTANTEAFF. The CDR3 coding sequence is TGCGCCAGCAGCGGGGGGACAGCGAACACTGAAGCTTTCTTT. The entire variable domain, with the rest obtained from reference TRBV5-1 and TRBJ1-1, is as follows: KAGVTQTPRYLIKTRGQQVTLSCSPISGHRSVSWYQQTPGQGLQFLFEYFSETQRNKGNFPGRFSGRQFSNSRSEMNVSTLELGDSALYLCASSGGTANTEAFFGQGTRLTVV.

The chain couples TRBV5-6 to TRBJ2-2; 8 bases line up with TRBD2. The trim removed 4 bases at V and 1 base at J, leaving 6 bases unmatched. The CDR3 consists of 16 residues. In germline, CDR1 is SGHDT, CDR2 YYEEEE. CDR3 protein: CASSHGSGRNTGELFF. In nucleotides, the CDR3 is TGTGCCAGCAGCCATGGAAGCGGGAGGAACACCGGGGAGCTGTTTTTT. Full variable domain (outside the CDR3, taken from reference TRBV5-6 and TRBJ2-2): DAGVTQSPTHLIKTRGQQVTLRCSPKSGHDTVSWYQQALGQGPQFIFQYYEEEERQRGNFPDRFSGHQFPNYSSELNVNALLLGDSALYLCASSHGSGRNTGELFFGEGSRLTVL.

The CDR3 DNA sequence: TGTGCCAGCATCCGGGACAGGTCTACGCGCGCGAACACCGGGGAGCTGTTTTTT. Protein sequence: CASIRDRSTRANTGELFF. V gene TRBV2 combines with J gene TRBJ2-2, with 8 bases matching TRBD1. Germline V gene lookup returns CDR1 SNHLY and CDR2 FYNNEI. Unmatched junction bases numbered 13, after V lost 7 bases and J lost 0 bases. CDR3 length: 18 amino acids.

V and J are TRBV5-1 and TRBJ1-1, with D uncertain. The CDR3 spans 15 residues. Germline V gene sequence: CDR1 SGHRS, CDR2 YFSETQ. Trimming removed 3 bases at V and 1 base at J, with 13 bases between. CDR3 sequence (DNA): TGCGCCAGCAGCTCGCGGGTAGGCTGGAACACTGAAGCTTTCTTT. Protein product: CASSSRVGWNTEAFF.

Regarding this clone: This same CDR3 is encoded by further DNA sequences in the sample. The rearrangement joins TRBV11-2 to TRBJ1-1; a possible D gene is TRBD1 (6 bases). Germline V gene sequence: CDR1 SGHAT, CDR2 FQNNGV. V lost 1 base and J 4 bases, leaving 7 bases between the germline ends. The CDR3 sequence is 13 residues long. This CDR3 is CASSLGGLTEAFF. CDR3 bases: TGTGCCAGCAGCTTAGGGGGGCTCACTGAAGCTTTCTTT.

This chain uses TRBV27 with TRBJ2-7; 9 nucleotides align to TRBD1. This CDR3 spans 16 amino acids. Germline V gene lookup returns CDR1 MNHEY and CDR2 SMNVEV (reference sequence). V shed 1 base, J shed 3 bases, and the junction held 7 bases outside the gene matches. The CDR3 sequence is CASSLLQGAQVYEQYF. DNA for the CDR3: TGTGCCAGCAGTTTATTACAGGGGGCTCAAGTCTACGAGCAGTACTTC.

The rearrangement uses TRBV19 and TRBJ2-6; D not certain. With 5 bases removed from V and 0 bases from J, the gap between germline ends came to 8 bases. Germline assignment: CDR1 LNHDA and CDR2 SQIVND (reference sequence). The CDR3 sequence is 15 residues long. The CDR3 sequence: CASSQAFSGANVLTF. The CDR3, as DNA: TGTGCCAGTAGTCAAGCCTTCTCTGGGGCCAACGTCCTGACTTTC.

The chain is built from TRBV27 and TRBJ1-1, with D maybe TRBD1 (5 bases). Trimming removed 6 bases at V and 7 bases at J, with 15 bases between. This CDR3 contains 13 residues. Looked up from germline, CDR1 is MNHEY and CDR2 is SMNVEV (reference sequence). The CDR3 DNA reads TGTGCCAGCAGCCCAGTAAGGGGCGTTGAAGCTTTCTTT. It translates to CASSPVRGVEAFF.

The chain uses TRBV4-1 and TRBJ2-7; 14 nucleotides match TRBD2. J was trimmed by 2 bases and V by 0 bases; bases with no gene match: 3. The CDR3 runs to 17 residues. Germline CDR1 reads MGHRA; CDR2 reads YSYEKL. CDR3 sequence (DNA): TGCGCCAGCAGCCAAGATCCGGGACTAGCGGGAGCCTACGAGCAGTACTTC. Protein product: CASSQDPGLAGAYEQYF.

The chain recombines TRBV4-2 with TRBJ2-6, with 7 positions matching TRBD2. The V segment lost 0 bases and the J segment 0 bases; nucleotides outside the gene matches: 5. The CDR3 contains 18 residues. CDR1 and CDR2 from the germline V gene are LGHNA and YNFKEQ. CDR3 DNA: TGTGCCAGCAGCCAAGATTGGGAGGGGAACTCTGGGGCCAACGTCCTGACTTTC. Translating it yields CASSQDWEGNSGANVLTF.

In DNA, the CDR3 is TGTGCCAGCAGCGCACGGACAGGGATAACAGATACGCAGTATTTT. Translated: CASSARTGITDTQYF. V is TRBV7-2 and J is TRBJ2-3; TRBD1 aligns across 8 bases. V dropped 5 bases and J dropped 3; count of bases not matched to a gene: 7. The CDR3 loop spans 15 amino acids. Per germline, CDR1 SGHTA and CDR2 FQGNSA.

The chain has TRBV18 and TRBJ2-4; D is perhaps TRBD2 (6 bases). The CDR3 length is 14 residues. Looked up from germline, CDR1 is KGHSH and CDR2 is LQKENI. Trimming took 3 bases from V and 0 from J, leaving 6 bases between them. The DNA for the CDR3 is TGTGCCAGCTCACCGGGGGGAGCCAAAAACATTCAGTACTTC. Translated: CASSPGGAKNIQYF.

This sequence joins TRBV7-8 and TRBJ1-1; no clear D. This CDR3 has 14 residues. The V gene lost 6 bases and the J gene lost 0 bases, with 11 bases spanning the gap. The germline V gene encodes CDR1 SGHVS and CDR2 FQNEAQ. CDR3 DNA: TGTGCCAGCAGTAGGGTGGACTTGAACACTGAAGCTTTCTTT. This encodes CASSRVDLNTEAFF.

The CDR3, as DNA: TGTGCCAGCAGCCAAGATGATGGCAGGGGGACGAGCTCTGGGGCCAACGTCCTGACTTTC. This sequence encodes CASSQDDGRGTSSGANVLTF. J is TRBJ2-6 and V is TRBV4-2, with 7 bases lining up with TRBD1. The J segment lost 0 bases and the V segment lost 0 bases, leaving 11 bases of the junction unmatched. The CDR3 spans 20 residues. Germline lookup yields CDR1 LGHNA and CDR2 YNFKEQ.

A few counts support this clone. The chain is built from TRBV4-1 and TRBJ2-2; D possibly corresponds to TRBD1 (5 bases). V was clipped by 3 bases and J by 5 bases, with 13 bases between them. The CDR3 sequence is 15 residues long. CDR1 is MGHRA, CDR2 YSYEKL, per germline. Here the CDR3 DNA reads TGCGCCAGCAGCCAGGGGCCCCCTAGTACCGGGGAGCTGTTTTTT. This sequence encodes CASSQGPPSTGELFF.

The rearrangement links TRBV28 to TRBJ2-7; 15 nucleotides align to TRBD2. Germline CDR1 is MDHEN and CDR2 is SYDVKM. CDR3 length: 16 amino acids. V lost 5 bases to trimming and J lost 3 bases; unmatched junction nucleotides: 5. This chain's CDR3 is CASSLGLAGGYYEQYF. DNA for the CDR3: TGTGCCAGCAGTCTGGGACTAGCGGGAGGTTACTACGAGCAGTACTTC.

CDR3 coding DNA: TGCGCCAGCAGCTTGACAGGGGATATGAACACCGGGGAGCTGTTTTTT. Translated: CASSLTGDMNTGELFF. The rearrangement links TRBV5-1 to TRBJ2-2, with 7 bases matching TRBD1. The CDR3 sequence is 16 residues long. Germline CDR1 and CDR2: SGHRS and YFSETQ. J lost 1 base, V lost 1 base, and 4 bases had no gene match.